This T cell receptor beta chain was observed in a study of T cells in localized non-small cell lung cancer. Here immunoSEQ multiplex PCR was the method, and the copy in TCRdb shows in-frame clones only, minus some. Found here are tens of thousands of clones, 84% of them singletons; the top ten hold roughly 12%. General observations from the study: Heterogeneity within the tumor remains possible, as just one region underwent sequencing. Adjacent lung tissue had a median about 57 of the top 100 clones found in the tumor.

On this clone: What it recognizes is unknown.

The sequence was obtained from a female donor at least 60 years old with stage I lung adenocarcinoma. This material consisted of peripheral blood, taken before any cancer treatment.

As DNA, the CDR3 is TGTGCCAGCAGCCCTCAGACAGGGGCGACAGCTAACTATGGCTACACCTTC. It codes for CASSPQTGATANYGYTF. V is TRBV9 and J is TRBJ1-2; 8 bases align to TRBD1. The CDR3 is 17 residues long. V lost 4 bases and J lost 0; bases outside the gene matches: 11. The V gene's germline CDR1 is SGDLS and CDR2 YYNGEE.